Below, 25 T cell receptor beta chains from the same sample are listed, as sequenced in a study of beta chain features in type 1 diabetes. Isolated RNA was reverse transcribed in full, so expressed TCRB transcripts were sequenced. This table comes from immunoSEQ multiplex PCR, and its TCRdb copy is limited to in-frame clones, with some not included. Of under 950,000 clones in the sample, roughly 15% were seen once. The sample comprised naive CD4+ T cells from blood. The receptors shown here come from a woman aged 18-29 years in good health.

This chain joins TRBV29-1 and TRBJ1-2; 10 nucleotides line up with TRBD1. Germline V lookup: CDR1 SQVTM, CDR2 ANQGSEA. V gave up 6 bases and J gave up 3 bases; unmatched junction bases: 16. The CDR3 has 17 amino acids. For the CDR3, the DNA is TGCAGCGTGGGGGCGGACAGGGGGTTCGGGTACGACTATGGCTACACCTTC. Translation gives CSVGADRGFGYDYGYTF.

A few counts support this clone. The V call is TRBV11-2, the J call TRBJ2-5; 9 bases fit TRBD2. CDR3 length: 15 residues. With 3 bases clipped from V and 2 bases from J, the junction kept 4 bases outside the gene matches. Germline CDR1 SGHAT, CDR2 FQNNGV. The CDR3 sequence: CASSFLAGYQETQYF. The CDR3 DNA sequence: TGTGCCAGCAGCTTCCTAGCGGGATATCAAGAGACCCAGTACTTC.

This clone occurred a few times. The rearrangement joins TRBV28 to TRBJ1-2; tentative D call: TRBD1 (5 bases). Trimming took 7 bases from V and 6 from J, leaving 9 bases between them. Germline V gives CDR1 MDHEN, CDR2 SYDVKM. The CDR3 sequence is 11 residues long. CDR3 region: CASKRGHGYTF. CDR3 nucleotides: TGTGCCAGCAAAAGGGGCCATGGCTACACCTTC.

The chain links TRBV15 to TRBJ1-1, with D hard to call. The germline V gene has CDR1 LNHNV and CDR2 YYDKDF (reference sequence). V lost 3 bases and J lost 0, with 11 bases in between. There are 15 residues in the CDR3. CDR3 nucleotides: TGTGCCACCAGCAGGGAACAATACATGAACACTGAAGCTTTCTTT. Amino acid sequence: CATSREQYMNTEAFF.

This chain links TRBV5-6 with TRBJ1-1; weak D call: TRBD1 (5 bases). Germline lookup yields CDR1 SGHDT and CDR2 YYEEEE. Trimming removed 0 bases from V and 4 bases from J, with 7 bases in between. This CDR3 is built from 13 residues. The CDR3 nucleotides are TGTGCCAGCAGCTTGGTGAGGGGCACTGAAGCTTTCTTT. Its translation: CASSLVRGTEAFF.

The rearrangement joins TRBV19 to TRBJ2-7; TRBD1 is a possible D gene (6 bases). CDR3 size: 15 residues. The V and J ends lost 1 base and 1 base respectively, with 11 bases between them. Per germline, CDR1 LNHDA and CDR2 SQIVND (reference sequence). Here the CDR3 DNA reads TGTGCCAGTAGTATAGTTGGGGGCTTGTCCTACGAGCAGTACTTC. Its protein is CASSIVGGLSYEQYF.

The CDR3 spells CARSGDSGTKYF. CDR3 DNA sequence: TGTGCCAGGAGCGGGGATAGCGGGACTAAGTACTTC. This chain connects TRBV2 to TRBJ2-7; the match to TRBD2 covers 8 bases. The CDR3 runs 12 residues. J gave up 11 bases and V 9 bases, and 12 bases lay outside the gene matches. Germline V gene sequence: CDR1 SNHLY, CDR2 FYNNEI.

V gene TRBV28 combines with J gene TRBJ2-1, with D tentatively TRBD2 (6 bases). The CDR3 sequence is 13 residues long. Germline-derived CDR1 and CDR2 are MDHEN and SYDVKM. V was pared by 3 bases and J by 9 bases, with 12 bases between. The DNA of the CDR3 is TGTGCCAGCAGTTTTTCCGGGAGAATTGAGCAGTTCTTC. It translates to CASSFSGRIEQFF. The variable domain in full, with the rest retrieved from reference TRBV28 and TRBJ2-1, is DVKVTQSSRYLVKRTGEKVFLECVQDMDHENMFWYRQDPGLGLRLIYFSYDVKMKEKGDIPEGYSVSREKKERFSLILESASTNQTSMYLCASSFSGRIEQFFGPGTRLTVL.

The gene calls are TRBV10-3 and TRBJ2-1; 7 nucleotides line up with TRBD2. The CDR3 loop spans 16 amino acids. Germline CDR1 ENHRY, CDR2 SYGVKD. V gave up 6 bases and J gave up 4 bases; unmatched junction bases: 12. CDR3 DNA sequence: TGTGCCATCAGCAAGGATCTAGCGGCACCATACAATGAGCAGTTCTTC. Translated: CAISKDLAAPYNEQFF.

V is TRBV18 and J is TRBJ1-2; tentative D call: TRBD1 (5 bases). With 0 bases removed from V and 6 bases from J, the gap between germline ends came to 11 bases. CDR3 length equals 14 residues. Germline V CDR1 and CDR2: KGHSH, LQKENI. The CDR3 here is CASSPPSGVDGYTF. CDR3 nucleotide sequence: TGTGCCAGCTCACCACCGTCGGGGGTTGATGGCTACACCTTC.

The sample holds a few counts of this clone. A junction end diverges from the germline sequence, so it may reflect a read error. V gene TRBV29-1 combines with J gene TRBJ2-3; possible D gene TRBD2, 6 bases. The CDR3 totals 9 residues. The germline V gene has CDR1 SQVTM and CDR2 ANQGSEA. CDR3 amino acids: CSVDGGANF. CDR3 nucleotides: TGCAGCGTTGACGGGGGAGCCAACTTT.

This clone was found a few times. The same CDR3 is also encoded by other DNA sequences in this sample. The V gene is TRBV19, the J gene TRBJ2-3; no definite D call. V lost 3 bases and J lost 5, with 3 bases in between. Germline loops: CDR1 LNHDA, CDR2 SQIVND (reference sequence). CDR3 length: 11 amino acids. The CDR3 reads CASSIGDTQYF. For the CDR3, the DNA is TGTGCCAGTAGTATTGGAGATACGCAGTATTTT.

This clone was detected a few times. This sample includes further DNA sequences coding for the same CDR3. CDR3 DNA: TGTGCCAGCAGCGTACAGGGAGACTATGGCTACACCTTC. It encodes CASSVQGDYGYTF. The J gene is TRBJ1-2, the V gene TRBV9, with TRBD1 as a possible D gene (5 bases). The CDR3 totals 13 residues. Trimming removed 1 base at V and 3 bases at J, with 7 bases between. Per the germline V gene, CDR1 is SGDLS and CDR2 is YYNGEE.

This clone showed up just a few times. The genes are TRBV28 and TRBJ2-7; 10 nucleotides align to TRBD1. The V segment lost 6 bases and the J segment 6 bases; nucleotides outside the gene matches: 5. Germline lookup yields CDR1 MDHEN and CDR2 SYDVKM. CDR3 size: 13 residues. As DNA, the CDR3 is TGTGCCAGCAGACAGACAGGGGGCGGCGAGCAGTACTTC. Translated: CASRQTGGGEQYF.

This clone was seen a few times. The V gene is TRBV7-8, the J gene TRBJ2-3; 8 bases are a match to TRBD2. This CDR3 has 19 amino acids. The V gene's germline CDR1 is SGHVS and CDR2 FQNEAQ. The ends lost 3 bases at V and 2 bases at J; junction bases unmatched: 16. The CDR3, as DNA: TGTGCCAGCAGCTTCTTTCCAGCGGCGGGAGGCAACTCCACAGATACGCAGTATTTT. Protein: CASSFFPAAGGNSTDTQYF.

This clone appeared a few times. The chain uses TRBV29-1 and TRBJ2-3, with TRBD1 identical over 10 bases. The V segment lost 6 bases and the J segment 2 bases; nucleotides outside the gene matches: 5. The germline V gene has CDR1 SQVTM and CDR2 ANQGSEA. There are 14 residues in the CDR3. The CDR3 region is CSVRDRGDTDTQYF. CDR3 DNA sequence: TGCAGCGTGAGGGACAGGGGTGACACAGATACGCAGTATTTT.

This clone was seen a handful of times. CDR3 sequence: CASSYSRGTGPETQYF. CDR3 bases: TGTGCCAGCAGTTACTCGCGCGGGACAGGTCCGGAGACCCAGTACTTC. This chain joins TRBV6-6 and TRBJ2-5, with 8 bases identical to TRBD1. The CDR3 length is 16 residues. V gave up 0 bases and J gave up 5 bases; unmatched junction bases: 8. Germline lookup yields CDR1 MNHNY and CDR2 SVGAGI (reference sequence).

The gene calls are TRBV5-4 and TRBJ2-3; 10 bases are shared with TRBD2. The V and J ends lost 3 bases and 5 bases, in that order; junction bases with no gene match: 12. The germline V gene encodes CDR1 SGHNT and CDR2 YYREEE (reference sequence). The length of the CDR3 is 17 residues. Here the CDR3 reads CASSSPSGRLQEDTQYF. CDR3 bases: TGTGCCAGCAGCTCACCTAGCGGGAGATTGCAGGAAGATACGCAGTATTTT.

V is TRBV4-2 and J is TRBJ2-5; 8 nucleotides agree with TRBD1. The CDR3 has 16 amino acids. Germline CDR1 and CDR2: LGHNA and YNFKEQ. The J segment lost 3 bases and the V segment lost 1 base, leaving 7 bases of the junction unmatched. CDR3 coding DNA: TGTGCCAGCAGCCAAGCCGGGACAGGTACCGAAGAGACCCAGTACTTC. Translated, it gives CASSQAGTGTEETQYF.

This clone was seen only a few times. The V gene is TRBV5-4, the J gene TRBJ2-1; D gene ambiguous. V gave up 2 bases and J gave up 6 bases, with 6 bases separating them. The CDR3 consists of 12 residues. Germline assignment: CDR1 SGHNT and CDR2 YYREEE (reference sequence). In DNA form, the CDR3 reads TGTGCCAGCAGCTTTTCCGGCAATGAGCAGTTCTTC. Protein sequence: CASSFSGNEQFF.

CDR3 sequence (DNA): TGTGCCAGCAGTGAATCCGGGACAGGGGGACAAAACGAAGCTTTCTTT. Its translation is CASSESGTGGQNEAFF. J is TRBJ1-1 and V is TRBV6-1; 11 nucleotides line up with TRBD1. The V segment lost 2 bases and the J segment 8 bases; nucleotides outside the gene matches: 10. Germline V gene sequence: CDR1 MNHNS, CDR2 SASEGT. The length of the CDR3 is 16 residues.

This clone was observed a handful of times. This same CDR3 is encoded by further DNA sequences in the sample. The chain has TRBV18 and TRBJ1-1; D is unresolved. Germline CDR1 reads KGHSH; CDR2 reads LQKENI. CDR3 size: 13 residues. The V gene lost 3 bases and the J gene lost 2 bases, with 7 bases spanning the gap. CDR3 nucleotides: TGTGCCAGCTCACCGGGCGAAAACACTGAAGCTTTCTTT. Translated, it gives CASSPGENTEAFF.

This clone occurred a few times. The chain carries TRBV28 and TRBJ2-3; 8 bases align to TRBD2. Germline V CDR1 and CDR2: MDHEN, SYDVKM. The CDR3 is 18 residues long. V lost 6 bases to trimming and J lost 2 bases; unmatched junction nucleotides: 16. The CDR3, as DNA: TGTGCCAGCAGCCCTATTATAGCGGGATTACGGACCACAGATACGCAGTATTTT. It translates to CASSPIIAGLRTTDTQYF.

This clone has just a few counts. The V and J genes are TRBV9 and TRBJ2-4; 12 nucleotides agree with TRBD2. This CDR3 contains 15 residues. In germline, CDR1 is SGDLS, CDR2 YYNGEE. J gave up 8 bases and V 3 bases, and 6 bases lay outside the gene matches. CDR3 amino acids: CASSASTSGRDIQYF. CDR3 DNA: TGTGCCAGCAGCGCCTCGACTAGCGGGAGAGACATTCAGTACTTC.

This clone was detected a few times. The chain recombines TRBV6-6 with TRBJ2-2; tentative D call: TRBD2 (6 bases). V was pared by 5 bases and J by 3 bases, with 7 bases between. Germline V lookup: CDR1 MNHNY, CDR2 SVGAGI (reference sequence). This CDR3 is 13 amino acids long. The DNA of the CDR3 is TGTGCCAGCAGTACTAGCTACACCGGGGAGCTGTTTTTT. Its translation is CASSTSYTGELFF.